Below, one T cell receptor (beta chain) is given with its context. Antigen: not known. TCRdb's table, derived via immunoSEQ multiplex PCR, lists solely in-frame clones and lacks some. In the table there are 150,000 to 200,000 clones, 87% of which are singletons. Trimming pared 4 bases from V and 2 bases from J, leaving 14 bases between. The CDR3 has 15 residues. Germline V gives CDR1 SNHLY, CDR2 FYNNEI. The data are from a study of cytomegalovirus exposure and HLA in healthy donors. Study background: A subsequent analysis stated that the 120 or so validation repertoires were run on the same platform as the approximately 700 first-cohort repertoires.

Whole-study findings and limits: CMV antigen specificity of a few CMV-associated chains was confirmed in vitro.

The J gene is TRBJ1-1, the V gene TRBV2; possibly TRBD1 for D (5 bases). This receptor was identified in a woman aged 25 to 39 in good health and CMV-seronegative. Sequencing was performed on PBMCs. DNA for the CDR3: TGTGCCAGCAGTGCCGTGGGACTGGGTAACACTGAAGCTTTCTTT. Translating gives CASSAVGLGNTEAFF.